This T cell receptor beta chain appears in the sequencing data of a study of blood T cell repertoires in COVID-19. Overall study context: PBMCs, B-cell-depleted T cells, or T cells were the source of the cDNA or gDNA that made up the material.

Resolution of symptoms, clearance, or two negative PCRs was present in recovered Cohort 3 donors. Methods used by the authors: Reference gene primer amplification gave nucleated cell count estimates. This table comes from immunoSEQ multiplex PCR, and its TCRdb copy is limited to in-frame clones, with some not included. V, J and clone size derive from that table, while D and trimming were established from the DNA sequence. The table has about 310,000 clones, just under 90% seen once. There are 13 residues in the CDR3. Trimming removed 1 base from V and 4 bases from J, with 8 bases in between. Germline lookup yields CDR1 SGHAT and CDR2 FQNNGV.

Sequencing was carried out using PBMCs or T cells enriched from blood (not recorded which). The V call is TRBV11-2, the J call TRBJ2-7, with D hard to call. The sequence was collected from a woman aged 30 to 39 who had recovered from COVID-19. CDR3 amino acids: CASSLGTSYEQYF. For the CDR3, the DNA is TGTGCCAGCAGCTTAGGAACATCTTACGAGCAGTACTTC. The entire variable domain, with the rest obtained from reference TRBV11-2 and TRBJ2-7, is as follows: EAGVAQSPRYKIIEKRQSVAFWCNPISGHATLYWYQQILGQGPKLLIQFQNNGVVDDSQLPKDRFSAERLKGVDSTLKIQPAKLEDSAVYLCASSLGTSYEQYFGPGTRLTVT.